This TCR beta chain was recovered during a study of CD8 T cells in Susac syndrome. Roughly 0.5 to 1 ug RNA was reverse transcribed with random hexamers. TCRdb itself ran the immunoSEQ multiplex PCR reads through MiXCR, one entry per CDR3 protein. This sample has approximately 140,000 distinct CDR3 sequences; roughly 80% occur once, and the top ten carry 0.5% to 0.65%. Only a few counts were recorded for this clonotype. The specimen sequenced was CD8+ T cells from PBMCs. The source is a human donor with multiple sclerosis.

The CDR3 loop is CASSLVVGLGEQFF. The CDR3 DNA reads TGTGCCAGCAGCCTAGTGGTGGGGTTGGGGGAGCAGTTCTTC. The chain couples TRBV13 to TRBJ2-1; D call uncertain. The CDR3 extends over 14 amino acids. V dropped 5 bases and J dropped 10 bases, with 18 bases sitting between them. Germline lookup yields CDR1 PRHDT and CDR2 FYEKMQ (reference sequence).